The subject of this entry is one T cell receptor beta chain. This clonotype showed up just a few times. Its antigen specificity is not known. No clone much larger than this one lies a single base away; base qualities are absent. The record originates from a study of T-cell memory formation after mild COVID-19 (dated by TCRdb to 2020 to 2022). At the level of the whole study: TCR sequence clusters from the two donors were largely donor specific. In a couple of donors, T-cell clones that expanded and contracted after mild COVID-19 were tracked by sequencing TCRalpha and TCRbeta repertoires over time. Two young, previously healthy adult volunteers made up the cohort, one male and one female. Summary of the overall study and its limitations: Clones that contracted from day 15 to 85 showed balanced CD4/CD8 phenotypes, whereas a second wave of clones that expanded from day 15 to 37 leaned towards CD4+. Whether the second-wave clones peaking on day 37 were SARS-CoV-2 specific was not confirmed. Only a couple of mild cases were covered in the study, and larger cohorts including severe cases with pre-infection samples were considered necessary. Some responding clones were detected in pre-infection memory, suggesting pre-existing cross-reactive memory T cells joined the SARS-CoV-2 response. Contracting CD4+ clones were located mainly in the CM and EM memory subsets, whereas CD8+ clones were found to be enriched in EMRA.

The germline V gene supplies CDR1 SNHLY and CDR2 FYNNEI. The CDR3 has 12 amino acids, counting the end cysteine and phenylalanine. CDR3 DNA is the only sequence kept; it has 36 bases, read in frame from the first base. V was cut back by 6 bases and J by 5 bases, leaving a gap of 10 bases between them. The sequencer listed for this sample is Illumina NovaSeq 6000. TCRalpha and TCRbeta cDNA libraries were constructed by 5'RACE with constant-segment primers, with sample barcodes and unique molecular identifiers being introduced. RNA was extracted from every sample with Trizol reagent. Libraries were amplified in two PCR steps, with a second sample barcode and Illumina TruSeq adapters added in the second step. Sequencing of libraries was performed on an Illumina NovaSeq with 2 x 150 bp paired-end reads. The original pipeline was this. The reads were demultiplexed and collapsed into UMI-guided consensus sequences using migec v1.2.7. Using mixcr v2.1.11, UMI consensuses were aligned to TRA and TRB V and J templates and then assembled into clonotypes. Clonotypes were classified as expanded or contracted when called significant by both edgeR and NoisET, with noise models trained on biological replicates. For edgeR calls, the cutoffs were a false discovery rate-adjusted p below 0.01 and a log2 fold-change threshold of 1. As an exploratory analysis of dynamics, PCA with hierarchical clustering was applied to max-normalized trajectories of the 1000 most abundant clonotypes. Separately sequenced CD4+ and CD8+ repertoires were used to assign the CD4 or CD8 phenotype of responding clones. TCRdb's own reprocessing of the public reads used fastp at Q25 and MiXCR and kept productive beta chains. Here each entry gathers all rows of one CDR3 protein and keeps the most common genes and DNA. These V and J calls derive from TCRdb rather than the authors' analysis. This sample is represented by 200,000 to 300,000 distinct CDR3 sequences; 8% to 9.5% of them were singletons. The top ten constitute under 25% of the sample.

Ficoll-Paque density gradient centrifugation was the method used to isolate PBMCs. The chain employs TRBV2 and TRBJ2-5, with no confident D gene call. The specimen was PBMCs or a T cell subset sorted from them (not recorded which). This TCR came from a man younger than 35 who had mild COVID-19 (a few samples of this study predate the infection). The sample titles of this study are shuffled in the database, so cell type and time point are left out; the donor was told from shared clones. The CDR3 protein is CASSQYSETQYF. The DNA sequence is TGTGCCAGCAGCCAATATTCGGAGACCCAGTACTTC.